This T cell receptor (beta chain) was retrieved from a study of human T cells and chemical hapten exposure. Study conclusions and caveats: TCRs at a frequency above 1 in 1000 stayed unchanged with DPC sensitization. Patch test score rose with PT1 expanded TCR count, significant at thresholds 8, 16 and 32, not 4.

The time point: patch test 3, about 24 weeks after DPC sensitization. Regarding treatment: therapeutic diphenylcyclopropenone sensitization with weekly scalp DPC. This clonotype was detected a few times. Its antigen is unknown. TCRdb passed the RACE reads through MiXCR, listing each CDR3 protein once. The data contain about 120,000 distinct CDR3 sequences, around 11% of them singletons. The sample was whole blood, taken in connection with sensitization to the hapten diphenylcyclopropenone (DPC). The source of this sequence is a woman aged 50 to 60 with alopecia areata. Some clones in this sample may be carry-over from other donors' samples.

For the CDR3, the DNA is TGTGCCAGCAGCCGTACGAGAAATGAGCAGTTCTTC. This codes for CASSRTRNEQFF. The chain uses TRBV5-6 and TRBJ2-1; no definite D call. Per the germline V gene, CDR1 is SGHDT and CDR2 is YYEEEE. Deletions cut 4 bases from V and 7 bases from J, with 9 bases between. This CDR3 is built from 12 residues.